A single T cell receptor beta chain is shown here with its context. Its specificity is not known. This sample is drawn from a study of cytomegalovirus exposure and HLA in healthy donors. Overall study context: There were 90 million to 140 million unique TCR beta sequences, drawn from roughly 200 million T cells, in an earlier analysis.

In the PCR, 60 Vbeta and 13 Jbeta primers were used. The table came from immunoSEQ multiplex PCR; TCRdb's copy has only in-frame clones and leaves some out. The sample has about 140,000 clones, 60% to 80% seen once; the top ten hold approximately 1.1%. This CDR3 contains 17 residues. After removal of 4 bases from V and 2 bases from J, the junction contained 6 bases not matched to a gene. The germline CDR1 and CDR2 sequences are KGHSY and FQNENV. Points from the study as a whole: In a later analysis, V- and J-gene trimming of beta chains associated with a DCLRE1C missense variant, replicated independently. A later analysis found common viral pathogens apparently linked to several of the most significant clusters. A previous analysis found most TCR beta V segments productive roughly 90% or roughly 30% of the time.

This sequence originates from a male donor in good health and CMV-seronegative. The sequenced sample consisted of PBMCs. The chain combines TRBV16 with TRBJ2-1, with 12 bases identical to TRBD2. The CDR3 DNA follows: TGTGCCAGCAGCCCGCAGACTAGCGGGGGACCCTACAATGAGCAGTTCTTC. Translation: CASSPQTSGGPYNEQFF.